This T cell receptor beta chain was documented in a study of cytomegalovirus exposure and HLA in healthy donors. Whole-study results and caveats: Presence/absence analyses took donor sequencing depth as roughly uniform.

PCR used 60 Vbeta primers and 13 Jbeta primers. Here immunoSEQ multiplex PCR was the method, and the copy in TCRdb shows in-frame clones only, minus some. Here the sample spans some 150,000 clones, 82% being singletons. About this clone: Its cognate antigen is unknown.

Germline assignment: CDR1 SGHDT and CDR2 YYEEEE. This CDR3 is 13 amino acids long. V was shortened by 0 bases and J by 9 bases, with 9 bases between the two germline ends. The chain has TRBV5-6 and TRBJ2-2; possible D gene TRBD2, 5 bases. The sequence was obtained from a woman aged 45-59 years in good health and CMV-seropositive. Material for sequencing was PBMCs. CDR3 region: CASSLGRGWELFF. In DNA, the CDR3 is TGTGCCAGCAGCTTGGGTAGAGGGTGGGAGCTGTTTTTT.